This T cell receptor beta chain stems from a study of shared clonotypes between healthy human individuals (dated by TCRdb to 2020 to 2022). Study-wide context: The cohort included three men and two women between 18 and 49 years of age. For each donor, CD4 naive and CD4 memory were each run on three plates, CD8 naive on two plates, and CD8 memory on one plate. To estimate repertoire size and how much clonotypes are shared between individuals, the study performed deep sequencing of blood TCR repertoires from about five healthy adults. Each donor's leukapheresis produced roughly between roughly 0.85 and 9.5 billion PBMCs. Libraries were prepared and TCR repertoires were sequenced by different laboratories using diverse techniques, in order to increase sequencing depth and limit assay-specific biases. Study-wide conclusions, independent of this receptor: Across four donors, approximately 4.6% of naive CD4, roughly 3.8% of naive CD8, 2.3% of memory CD4, and approximately 0.4% of memory CD8 clonotypes were shared. Larger estimated clonotype richness was generally found for naive subsets than for memory subsets. Clonotypes shared by all four sorted-subset donors showed higher generation probabilities than non-shared clonotypes. Pairwise subsampling led to the expectation that sequencing depth would affect the degree of clonotype sharing among donors. Even with the large sequencing depth, rarefaction of the sorted-subset datasets indicated that sequencing was incomplete. The small number of donors limited the genetic and exposure-history diversity represented. Sampling was restricted to blood, and TCR repertoires in tissues likely differ from the TCR repertoires found in blood.

The CDR3, cysteine through phenylalanine, is 15 amino acids long. Only the CDR3 part of the read is kept: 45 bases, read in frame from the first base. The junction shows trimming of 2 bases on V and 12 bases on J, plus 20 bases between the germline ends. Via the germline V gene (reference sequence), CDR1 is MNHNY and CDR2 SVGAGI. In regard to this clone: The antigen this receptor binds is unknown. Base qualities are not at hand, and no much larger clone is one base apart.

Healthy HIV-negative adults with no recently reported acute infections or vaccinations were included as donors. Only Caucasian adults living in Nashville, Tennessee, USA were represented among the donors. CD4+ T cells were enriched by magnetic negative selection; naive cells were then positively selected on CD45RA, and the negative fraction formed the memory subset. After blood collection by leukapheresis, PBMCs were isolated using Ficoll-Histopaque density gradient centrifugation and then cryopreserved in the vapor phase of liquid nitrogen. Purity and quantity of every magnetically sorted T cell population were checked by analytical flow cytometry. Each sorted fraction had its genomic DNA isolated and then quantified by UV absorbance on a Nanodrop 2000c. TCR CDR3 regions were amplified from genomic DNA by multiplex PCR using the deep immunoSEQ assay. Genomic DNA extracted from each cell subset was distributed evenly over all wells of several immunoSEQ 96-well plates, and each plate served as one replicate. For sorted subsets, about 200 ng genomic DNA, equal to tens of thousands of T cell genomes, was loaded into each replicate PCR. Purified libraries were quantified with a Qubit 3.0 fluorometer, sized on a Bioanalyzer 2100, and re-quantified with the KAPA Library Quantification kit. A separate single-read 150-cycle Illumina NextSeq 550 flow cell was used to sequence each immunoSEQ 96-well plate. In the original analysis: Because the immunoSEQ output included only junctional sequences and no quality scores, the filtering could not be the same as the filtering used for full-length reads. Sequences were annotated with PyIR, a Python wrapper for IgBLAST v1.9, using IMGT germline references to assign V/J genes and CDR3. Any read was removed if the V/J assignment was weak (E-value above 1e-6), the CDR3 was missing, or the read contained stop codons, out-of-frame junctions, or ambiguous translated residues. V3J clonotypes were defined as sequences sharing an identical inferred V gene, J gene, and CDR3 amino acid sequence. Percentage overlap between repertoires was computed as shared unique clonotypes divided by the size of the smaller repertoire. Richness of each repertoire was evaluated using RTK rarefaction, the Chao1 estimator, and Recon v2.1 estimates of unobserved clonotypes. Generation probabilities were computed with OLGA for all TCRbeta clonotypes obtained by the gDNA method from a few donors. TCRdb holds this immuneACCESS table with in-frame rearrangements only. Some clones are missing; in checked studies, unresolved V genes explain under half, and the rest has no known cause. From that table come the V and J calls and clone size; the DNA was used to work out D and trimming. The sample profile shows roughly 1.4 million clones; approximately 98.5% of them were found once. 0.36% of the sample belongs to the ten largest clones.

This TCR came from a man aged 25-45 years in good health. The chain employs TRBV6-6 and TRBJ2-1; a confident D gene designation cannot be given. The sample was naive CD4+ T cells sorted from blood. Read against the paper, the sample's cell subset or site label means: CD45RA+ positively selected. The sequenced DNA: TGTGCCAGCAGTTACGATGGACCTCCAGCTCCAGGGCAGTTCTTC. Translated, it reads CASSYDGPPAPGQFF.